The 17 T cell receptor beta chains presented below share a single source sample, sequenced in a study of PD-1 blockade in classical Hodgkin lymphoma. Generated by immunoSEQ multiplex PCR, the TCRdb table keeps only in-frame clones and is missing some. Counted here are just under 7,500 clones, 75% to 85% occurring once; the ten biggest clones make up 34%. Autologous stem cell transplantation was followed by relapse in every patient, and brentuximab vedotin exposure varied. This material consisted of peripheral blood mononuclear cells (PBMCs), taken before the second cycle of nivolumab. The origin of the receptors is a human donor with classical Hodgkin lymphoma.

The gene calls are TRBV5-4 and TRBJ1-1; D not resolved. The CDR3 totals 13 residues. Trimming cost V 3 bases and J 1 base, with 7 bases left between them. Germline CDR1 SGHNT, CDR2 YYREEE (reference sequence). The CDR3 bases are TGTGCCAGCAGCTCGCCAGGGAACACTGAAGCTTTCTTT. Amino acid sequence: CASSSPGNTEAFF.

The chain recombines TRBV13 with TRBJ1-2; TRBD1 matches 7 bases. Germline V gene data show CDR1 as PRHDT and CDR2 as FYEKMQ (reference sequence). The CDR3 covers 15 residues. V lost 1 base and J lost 6; bases outside the gene matches: 8. This CDR3 reads CASSLVLGGADGYTF. DNA for the CDR3: TGTGCCAGCAGCTTAGTACTAGGGGGCGCCGATGGCTACACCTTC.

The chain employs TRBV6-1 and TRBJ2-1; D remains unclear. This CDR3 is built from 14 residues. V was cut by 7 bases and J by 6 bases, with 16 bases left in between. Per the germline V gene, CDR1 is MNHNS and CDR2 is SASEGT. The CDR3: CASKVTKRANEQFF. The CDR3, as DNA: TGTGCCAGCAAAGTGACAAAGCGTGCCAATGAGCAGTTCTTC.

CDR3 nucleotides: TGTGCCAGCAGTTCGACCGTGGCTCGAGAGCAGTACTTC. Translating gives CASSSTVAREQYF. This chain uses TRBV28 with TRBJ2-7; D unclear. V dropped 4 bases and J dropped 7 bases, with 14 bases sitting between them. The CDR3 runs 13 residues. The V gene's germline CDR1 is MDHEN and CDR2 SYDVKM.

The chain has TRBV5-1 and TRBJ1-1; tentatively, D is TRBD1 (6 bases). The CDR3 has 19 residues. The germline V and J ends were trimmed by 0 bases and 0 bases, with 21 bases remaining between them. CDR1 and CDR2 from the germline V gene are SGHRS and YFSETQ. The CDR3 DNA is TGCGCCAGCAGCTTGGCCCGGGGGCAGGGCAGTGGTGTGAACACTGAAGCTTTCTTT. It codes for CASSLARGQGSGVNTEAFF.

V is TRBV12-5 and J is TRBJ1-2, with D unclear. Germline V gives CDR1 LGHNT, CDR2 FRNRAP. The CDR3 totals 12 residues. The ends were cut back, 6 bases at V and 7 bases at J, with 12 bases in the middle. The CDR3 DNA reads as TGTGCTAGTGGGAACTCCTCTCGTGGCTACACCTTC. Translated, it gives CASGNSSRGYTF.

The rearrangement links TRBV6-1 to TRBJ2-6, with a weak D call TRBD1 (5 bases). CDR1 and CDR2 (germline): MNHNS, SASEGT. Trimming removed 8 bases from V and 2 bases from J, with 13 bases in between. The CDR3 spans 15 residues. The CDR3 reads CASQPRVAGANVLTF. For the CDR3, the DNA is TGTGCCAGCCAACCCAGGGTGGCTGGGGCCAACGTCCTGACTTTC.

This clone was detected only once. The genes are TRBV7-8 and TRBJ1-1; no reliable D call. Trimming pared 5 bases from V and 2 bases from J, leaving 9 bases between. The CDR3 length is 13 residues. Germline CDR1 SGHVS, CDR2 FQNEAQ. The CDR3: CASSPGFNTEAFF. For the CDR3, the DNA is TGTGCCAGCAGCCCGGGATTTAACACTGAAGCTTTCTTT. Together with reference TRBV7-8 and TRBJ1-1, the CDR3 gives the full variable domain: GAGVSQSPRYKVAKRGQDVALRCDPISGHVSLFWYQQALGQGPEFLTYFQNEAQLDKSGLPSDRFFAERPEGSVSTLKIQRTQQEDSAVYLCASSPGFNTEAFFGQGTRLTVV.

The rearrangement uses TRBV9 and TRBJ2-2; tentative D call: TRBD2 (6 bases). The CDR3 has 14 amino acids. The ends were cut back, 3 bases at V and 0 bases at J, with 6 bases in the middle. CDR1 and CDR2 (germline): SGDLS, YYNGEE. The CDR3 reads CASSGDSNTGELFF. CDR3 bases: TGTGCCAGCAGCGGGGACTCGAACACCGGGGAGCTGTTTTTT.

V and J are TRBV19 and TRBJ1-1, with a possible D match to TRBD1 (5 bases). CDR3 length: 16 residues. CDR1 is LNHDA, CDR2 SQIVND, per germline (reference sequence). Trimming took 0 bases from V and 10 from J, leaving 21 bases between them. This chain's CDR3 is CASSIDPRRTQRAAFF. In DNA form, the CDR3 reads TGTGCCAGTAGTATAGACCCAAGGAGGACACAAAGGGCAGCTTTCTTT.

The chain is built from TRBV19 and TRBJ2-1; a possible D gene is TRBD1 (5 bases). The CDR3 sequence is 14 residues long. Germline CDR1 LNHDA, CDR2 SQIVND (reference sequence). V was shortened by 6 bases and J by 0 bases, with 9 bases between the two germline ends. The CDR3 sequence is CASRDSSSYNEQFF. The CDR3 region has the DNA TGTGCCAGTAGAGACAGTTCCTCCTACAATGAGCAGTTCTTC.

This chain uses TRBV7-2 with TRBJ1-1, with a possible D match to TRBD1 (5 bases). The germline V and J ends were trimmed by 5 bases and 7 bases, with 14 bases remaining between them. Germline-derived CDR1 and CDR2 are SGHTA and FQGNSA. The CDR3 extends over 13 amino acids. CDR3 coding DNA: TGTGCCAGCAGCCGGGACGTGAACCTTGAAGCTTTCTTT. Translating gives CASSRDVNLEAFF.

By sample fraction, this clone is large. The chain combines TRBV4-1 with TRBJ2-3; TRBD2 matches 7 bases. The V segment lost 3 bases and the J segment 0 bases; nucleotides outside the gene matches: 3. Germline V gene lookup returns CDR1 MGHRA and CDR2 YSYEKL. CDR3 length equals 15 residues. The CDR3 DNA sequence: TGCGCCAGCAGCCACATGACTAGCAGCACAGATACGCAGTATTTT. Protein product: CASSHMTSSTDTQYF.

This clone was counted only a few times. The V call is TRBV7-6, the J call TRBJ2-5; D is unresolved. With 1 base removed from V and 2 bases from J, the gap between germline ends came to 11 bases. The CDR3 consists of 15 residues. Looked up from germline, CDR1 is SGHVS and CDR2 is FNYEAQ. In DNA, the CDR3 is TGTGCCAGCAGCTTAGTGGAATTTGGGCAAGAGACCCAGTACTTC. It encodes CASSLVEFGQETQYF. Looking up the rest from reference TRBV7-6 and TRBJ2-5 gives the full variable domain: GAGVSQSPRYKVTKRGQDVALRCDPISGHVSLYWYRQALGQGPEFLTYFNYEAQQDKSGLPNDRFSAERPEGSISTLTIQRTEQRDSAMYRCASSLVEFGQETQYFGPGTRLLVL.

The J gene is TRBJ2-7, the V gene TRBV28, with TRBD2 as a possible D gene (6 bases). Between the trimmed V and J ends, which lost 2 bases and 3 bases, there was a span of 11 bases. Germline V gene sequence: CDR1 MDHEN, CDR2 SYDVKM. The CDR3 has 14 amino acids. In nucleotides, the CDR3 is TGTGCCAGCAGTTTACCGGCGGGACTCTACGAGCAGTACTTC. As protein: CASSLPAGLYEQYF.

This chain joins TRBV2 and TRBJ2-3; 7 nucleotides agree with TRBD1. Unmatched junction bases numbered 11, after V lost 8 bases and J lost 0 bases. The CDR3 is made up of 16 amino acids. The germline gives CDR1 SNHLY, CDR2 FYNNEI. The DNA of the CDR3 is TGTGCCAGCGGAAACCCTGGACAGGTTAGCACAGATACGCAGTATTTT. It is translated as CASGNPGQVSTDTQYF. Full variable domain (outside the CDR3, taken from reference TRBV2 and TRBJ2-3): EPEVTQTPSHQVTQMGQEVILRCVPISNHLYFYWYRQILGQKVEFLVSFYNNEISEKSEIFDDQFSVERPDGSNFTLKIRSTKLEDSAMYFCASGNPGQVSTDTQYFGPGTRLTVL.

The rearrangement uses TRBV7-8 and TRBJ2-1, with 7 bases matching TRBD2. The V and J ends lost 1 base and 7 bases, in that order; junction bases with no gene match: 4. From germline, CDR1 is SGHVS and CDR2 FQNEAQ. The CDR3 extends over 14 amino acids. The CDR3 is CASSLGGRENEQFF. CDR3 DNA sequence: TGTGCCAGCAGCTTAGGAGGGCGGGAGAATGAGCAGTTCTTC.